The next 20 T cell receptor beta chains were all read from a single sample in a study of T cell changes during pregnancy in multiple sclerosis. Produced via immunoSEQ multiplex PCR; TCRdb's table is partial and in-frame only. Seen here are 85,000 to 95,000 clones, roughly 91% observed once, and the top ten hold around 1.7%. The sequencing here drew on peripheral blood, taken after pregnancy. These receptors all stem from a female donor in good health, enrolled as a control in a pregnancy study.

The J gene is TRBJ2-7, the V gene TRBV7-9, with a possible D match to TRBD1 (5 bases). V gave up 5 bases and J gave up 2 bases, with 10 bases separating them. The CDR3 totals 13 residues. The V gene's germline CDR1 is SEHNR and CDR2 FQNEAQ (reference sequence). This CDR3 reads CASSPTATYEQYF. DNA of the CDR3: TGTGCCAGCAGCCCGACAGCCACCTACGAGCAGTACTTC.

V and J are TRBV19 and TRBJ1-2; D unresolved. The ends were cut back, 3 bases at V and 4 bases at J, with 6 bases in the middle. CDR3 length: 12 residues. The germline CDR1 and CDR2 sequences are LNHDA and SQIVND (reference sequence). CDR3: CASSMGTYGYTF. The DNA of the CDR3 is TGTGCCAGTAGTATGGGCACCTATGGCTACACCTTC.

V and J are TRBV5-1 and TRBJ2-6, with TRBD1 matching 10 bases. Germline CDR1 SGHRS, CDR2 YFSETQ. The trim removed 0 bases at V and 1 base at J, leaving 10 bases unmatched. This CDR3 region has 20 residues. CDR3: CASSLVLTGGIPSGANVLTF. DNA of the CDR3: TGCGCCAGCAGCTTGGTTTTGACAGGGGGCATTCCATCTGGGGCCAACGTCCTGACTTTC.

The chain is built from TRBV30 and TRBJ2-3, with 8 positions matching TRBD1. The length of the CDR3 is 15 residues. From germline, CDR1 is GTSNPN and CDR2 SVGIG (reference sequence). V gave up 0 bases and J gave up 4 bases; unmatched junction bases: 6. The CDR3 here is CAWSVGQEYPDTQYF. CDR3 in DNA: TGTGCCTGGAGTGTGGGACAGGAATACCCAGATACGCAGTATTTT.

The rearrangement links TRBV2 to TRBJ2-2; D unresolved. CDR3 length: 12 residues. Germline CDR1 and CDR2: SNHLY and FYNNEI. Trimming cost V 6 bases and J 4 bases, with 6 bases left between them. CDR3: CASSRFTGELFF. CDR3 coding DNA: TGTGCCAGCAGCCGGTTCACCGGGGAGCTGTTTTTT. Combining the CDR3 with reference TRBV2 and TRBJ2-2 gives the whole variable domain EPEVTQTPSHQVTQMGQEVILRCVPISNHLYFYWYRQILGQKVEFLVSFYNNEISEKSEIFDDQFSVERPDGSNFTLKIRSTKLEDSAMYFCASSRFTGELFFGEGSRLTVL.

The gene calls are TRBV10-3 and TRBJ2-5; 7 bases fit TRBD1. Germline V gene lookup returns CDR1 ENHRY and CDR2 SYGVKD. V was clipped by 8 bases and J by 2 bases; unmatched bases: 5. The CDR3 runs 13 residues. CDR3 residues: CAIRGTAQETQYF. The CDR3 nucleotides read TGTGCCATCCGTGGGACAGCACAAGAGACCCAGTACTTC.

The chain is built from TRBV7-2 and TRBJ2-1; 9 nucleotides agree with TRBD1. Germline trimming cut 3 bases from V and 5 bases from J; bases unmatched to any gene: 5. The CDR3 extends over 15 amino acids. The germline gives CDR1 SGHTA, CDR2 FQGNSA. The CDR3 is CASSFDRGWNNEQFF. The CDR3 bases are TGTGCCAGCAGCTTCGACAGGGGGTGGAACAATGAGCAGTTCTTC.

The chain links TRBV7-9 to TRBJ2-1, with 9 bases matching TRBD2. V shed 1 base, J shed 6 bases, and the junction held 10 bases outside the gene matches. The CDR3 extends over 17 amino acids. The germline gives CDR1 SEHNR, CDR2 FQNEAQ (reference sequence). Here the CDR3 reads CASSLDARGGLINEQFF. The CDR3 coding sequence is TGTGCCAGCAGCTTAGATGCGCGGGGGGGCTTGATCAATGAGCAGTTCTTC. Full variable domain (outside the CDR3, taken from reference TRBV7-9 and TRBJ2-1): DTGVSQNPRHKITKRGQNVTFRCDPISEHNRLYWYRQTLGQGPEFLTYFQNEAQLEKSRLLSDRFSAERPKGSFSTLEIQRTEQGDSAMYLCASSLDARGGLINEQFFGPGTRLTVL.

The J gene is TRBJ1-1, the V gene TRBV7-2, with TRBD1 as a possible D gene (5 bases). Trimming took off 6 bases at V and 0 bases at J, with 11 bases between the two ends. The CDR3 totals 14 residues. Germline-derived CDR1 and CDR2 are SGHTA and FQGNSA. The CDR3, as DNA: TGTGCCAGCAGTTACACAGGATTGAACACTGAAGCTTTCTTT. Amino acids: CASSYTGLNTEAFF.

The chain links TRBV27 to TRBJ1-1; TRBD1 is a possible D gene (5 bases). The CDR3 is 14 amino acids. V lost 2 bases, J lost 2 bases, and 9 bases lay in between. The germline V gene encodes CDR1 MNHEY and CDR2 SMNVEV (reference sequence). The CDR3 DNA is TGTGCCAGCAGTTTACTCGGGGGAAACACTGAAGCTTTCTTT. Its translation is CASSLLGGNTEAFF.

This clone was recorded a few times. The rearrangement links TRBV7-9 to TRBJ1-4; D uncertain. The CDR3 has 14 amino acids. CDR1 SEHNR and CDR2 FQNEAQ come from the germline V gene (reference sequence). V was shortened by 7 bases and J by 8 bases, with 17 bases between the two germline ends. The CDR3 sequence is CASTLEGGGEKLFF. The CDR3 DNA reads as TGTGCCAGCACCCTAGAGGGAGGTGGGGAAAAACTGTTTTTT.

The rearrangement joins TRBV2 to TRBJ2-1; D gene ambiguous. Germline V gives CDR1 SNHLY, CDR2 FYNNEI. Trimming took 8 bases from V and 3 from J, leaving 11 bases between them. The CDR3 extends over 13 amino acids. In nucleotides, the CDR3 is TGTGCCAGCGCGATTGCGGTCTACAATGAGCAGTTCTTC. The encoded protein is CASAIAVYNEQFF.

The chain uses TRBV10-2 and TRBJ2-7; TRBD1 might be the D (6 bases). Germline CDR1 reads WSHSY; CDR2 reads SAAADI. The CDR3 runs 15 residues. Trimming left V 4 bases short and J 1 base short, with 14 bases between. This CDR3 is CASSGTGHLSYEQYF. Here the CDR3 DNA reads TGCGCCAGCAGTGGCACGGGACACCTATCCTACGAGCAGTACTTC.

The genes are TRBV7-2 and TRBJ2-5; 9 bases agree with TRBD1. This CDR3 is 15 amino acids long. The junction had 5 bases not matched to a gene; V was cut back by 5 bases and J by 1 base. Per the germline V gene, CDR1 is SGHTA and CDR2 is FQGNSA. The DNA of the CDR3 is TGTGCCAGCAGCCGGGACAGGGCGTCCCAAGAGACCCAGTACTTC. Translation: CASSRDRASQETQYF.

This clone was counted between two and nine times. V usage is TRBV19 and J usage is TRBJ2-5, with TRBD2 matching over 7 bases. Germline trimming cut 5 bases from V and 1 base from J; bases unmatched to any gene: 1. CDR3 size: 13 residues. Germline assignment: CDR1 LNHDA and CDR2 SQIVND (reference sequence). The CDR3 region is CASSERGQETQYF. CDR3 DNA sequence: TGTGCCAGTAGTGAGCGGGGCCAAGAGACCCAGTACTTC.

The chain links TRBV7-3 to TRBJ2-1; TRBD2 might be the D (5 bases). The germline CDR1 and CDR2 sequences are SGHTA and FQGTGA. Trimming took 6 bases from V and 9 from J, leaving 18 bases between them. The length of the CDR3 is 14 residues. The CDR3 DNA sequence: TGTGCCAGCAGTTCTCTCGGGATCTCCGGTGAGCAGTTCTTC. It translates to CASSSLGISGEQFF. Full variable domain (remainder filled in from reference TRBV7-3 and TRBJ2-1): GAGVSQTPSNKVTEKGKYVELRCDPISGHTALYWYRQSLGQGPEFLIYFQGTGAADDSGLPNDRFFAVRPEGSVSTLKIQRTERGDSAVYLCASSSLGISGEQFFGPGTRLTVL.

By share, this clone ranks as medium-sized. The V and J genes are TRBV27 and TRBJ1-1; D remains ambiguous. The germline CDR1 and CDR2 sequences are MNHEY and SMNVEV (reference sequence). This CDR3 has 13 residues. V lost 4 bases and J lost 7, with 13 bases in between. DNA of the CDR3: TGTGCCAGCAGTTCATTCCCGAACGGTGAAGCTTTCTTT. Translating gives CASSSFPNGEAFF.

The gene calls are TRBV7-9 and TRBJ1-4, with D uncertain. The CDR3 length is 16 residues. The V and J ends lost 5 bases and 8 bases respectively, with 21 bases between them. CDR1 and CDR2 from the germline V gene are SEHNR and FQNEAQ (reference sequence). The CDR3 DNA reads as TGTGCCAGCAGCACGATGGCCCAGCGGACGGAGGAAAAACTGTTTTTT. Protein product: CASSTMAQRTEEKLFF.

The chain joins TRBV7-9 to TRBJ2-2, with 16 nucleotides matching TRBD2. Germline trimming cut 4 bases from V and 10 bases from J; bases unmatched to any gene: 6. This CDR3 is 16 amino acids long. Germline assignment: CDR1 SEHNR and CDR2 FQNEAQ (reference sequence). CDR3 nucleotides: TGTGCCAGCAGCTCCGGGACTAGCGGGGGGGCCGCGGAGCTGTTTTTT. Translated, it gives CASSSGTSGGAAELFF. The variable domain in full, completed from reference TRBV7-9 and TRBJ2-2, reads DTGVSQNPRHKITKRGQNVTFRCDPISEHNRLYWYRQTLGQGPEFLTYFQNEAQLEKSRLLSDRFSAERPKGSFSTLEIQRTEQGDSAMYLCASSSGTSGGAAELFFGEGSRLTVL.

J is TRBJ2-4 and V is TRBV6-1, with TRBD1 as a possible D gene (6 bases). The CDR3 sequence is 16 residues long. Per the germline V gene, CDR1 is MNHNS and CDR2 is SASEGT. V was clipped by 1 base and J by 8 bases, with 18 bases between them. The CDR3 bases are TGTGCCAGCAGTGAAGGGGGACACAGCAAGAGGGACATTCAGTACTTC. Encoded protein: CASSEGGHSKRDIQYF.